The following is a T cell receptor beta chain sequence with its context. V was clipped by 1 base and J by 4 bases, with 6 bases between them. The CDR3 loop spans 13 amino acids. Germline CDR1 reads SGHVS; CDR2 reads FQNEAQ. This sample stems from a study of blood T cell repertoires in COVID-19. Study information: Material from acute and convalescent COVID-19 was sourced from the United States, Italy and Spain. In each case, the material was cDNA or gDNA derived from T cells, B-cell-depleted T cells, or PBMCs.

Original methodology: Using reference gene primer amplification, nucleated cell counts were estimated. The assay was immunoSEQ multiplex PCR, and TCRdb's table has in-frame clones only and misses some. V and J calls plus clone size are reproduced from that table; the DNA served to infer D and trimming. The sample yields fewer than 150,000 clones, over 65% seen once. The sequenced material came from peripheral blood. V is TRBV7-8 and J is TRBJ2-3, with D perhaps matching TRBD2 (6 bases). The receptor comes from a woman in her thirties or forties with acute or convalescent COVID-19. CDR3 loop: CASSLGGADTQYF. The CDR3 DNA reads as TGTGCCAGCAGCTTAGGGGGGGCAGATACGCAGTATTTT.